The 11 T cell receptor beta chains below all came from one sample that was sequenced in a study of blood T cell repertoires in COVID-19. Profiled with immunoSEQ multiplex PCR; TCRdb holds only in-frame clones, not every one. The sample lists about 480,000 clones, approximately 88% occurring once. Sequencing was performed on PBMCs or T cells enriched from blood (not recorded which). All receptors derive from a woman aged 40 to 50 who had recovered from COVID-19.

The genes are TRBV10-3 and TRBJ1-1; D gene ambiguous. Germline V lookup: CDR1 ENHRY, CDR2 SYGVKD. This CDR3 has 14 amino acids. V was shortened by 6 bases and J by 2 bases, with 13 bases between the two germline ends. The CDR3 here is CAISEQLFNTEAFF. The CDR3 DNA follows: TGTGCCATCAGCGAACAGCTTTTTAACACTGAAGCTTTCTTT.

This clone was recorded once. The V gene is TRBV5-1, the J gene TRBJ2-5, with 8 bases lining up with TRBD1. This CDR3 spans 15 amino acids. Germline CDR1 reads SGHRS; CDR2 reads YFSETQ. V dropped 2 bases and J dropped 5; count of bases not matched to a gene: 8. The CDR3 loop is CASSFFSGGGETQYF. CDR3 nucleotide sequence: TGCGCCAGCAGCTTCTTTTCAGGGGGCGGGGAGACCCAGTACTTC.

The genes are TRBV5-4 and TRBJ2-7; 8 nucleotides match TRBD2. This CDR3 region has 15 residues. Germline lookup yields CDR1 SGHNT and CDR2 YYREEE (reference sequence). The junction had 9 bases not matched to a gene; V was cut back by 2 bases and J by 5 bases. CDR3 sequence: CASSFPGRAADEQYF. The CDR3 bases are TGTGCCAGCAGCTTTCCCGGGAGGGCCGCCGACGAGCAGTACTTC.

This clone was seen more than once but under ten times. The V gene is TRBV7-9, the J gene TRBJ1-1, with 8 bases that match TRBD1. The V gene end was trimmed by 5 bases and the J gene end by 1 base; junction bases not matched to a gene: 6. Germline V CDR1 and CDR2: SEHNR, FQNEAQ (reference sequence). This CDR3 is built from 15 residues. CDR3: CASSQAGTGNTEAFF. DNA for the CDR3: TGTGCCAGCAGCCAAGCCGGGACAGGGAACACTGAAGCTTTCTTT.

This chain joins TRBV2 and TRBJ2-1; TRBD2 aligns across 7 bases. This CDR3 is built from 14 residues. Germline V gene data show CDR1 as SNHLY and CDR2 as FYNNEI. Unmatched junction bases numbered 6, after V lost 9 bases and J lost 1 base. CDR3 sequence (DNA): TGTGCCAGTACCCTAGCGGCATCCTACAATGAGCAGTTCTTC. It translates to CASTLAASYNEQFF.

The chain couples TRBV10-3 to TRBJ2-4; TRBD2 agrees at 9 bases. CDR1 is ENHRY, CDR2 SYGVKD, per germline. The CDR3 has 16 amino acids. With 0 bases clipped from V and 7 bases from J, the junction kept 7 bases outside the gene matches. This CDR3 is CAISESDSGRRNIQYF. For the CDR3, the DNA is TGTGCCATCAGTGAGTCGGATAGCGGGAGAAGGAACATTCAGTACTTC.

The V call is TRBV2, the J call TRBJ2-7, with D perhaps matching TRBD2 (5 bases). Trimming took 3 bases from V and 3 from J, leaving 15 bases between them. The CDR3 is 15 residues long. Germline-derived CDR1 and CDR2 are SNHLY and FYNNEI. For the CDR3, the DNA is TGTGCCAGCAGTGAGATCCCGGGATCCCGCTACGAGCAGTACTTC. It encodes CASSEIPGSRYEQYF.

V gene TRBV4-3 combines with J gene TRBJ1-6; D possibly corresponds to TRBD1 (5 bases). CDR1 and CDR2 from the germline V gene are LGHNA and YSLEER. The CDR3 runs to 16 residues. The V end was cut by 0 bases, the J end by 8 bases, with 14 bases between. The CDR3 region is CASSQDWEGRDSPLHF. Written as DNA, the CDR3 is TGCGCCAGCAGCCAAGATTGGGAGGGACGTGATTCACCCCTCCACTTT.

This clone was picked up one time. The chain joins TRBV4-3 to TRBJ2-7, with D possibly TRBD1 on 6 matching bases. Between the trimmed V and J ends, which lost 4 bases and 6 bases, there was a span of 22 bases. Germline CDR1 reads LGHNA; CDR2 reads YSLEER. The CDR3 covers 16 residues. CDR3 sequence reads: CASSPPPHRERREQYF. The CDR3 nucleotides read TGCGCCAGCAGCCCCCCCCCACACAGGGAAAGACGCGAGCAGTACTTC.

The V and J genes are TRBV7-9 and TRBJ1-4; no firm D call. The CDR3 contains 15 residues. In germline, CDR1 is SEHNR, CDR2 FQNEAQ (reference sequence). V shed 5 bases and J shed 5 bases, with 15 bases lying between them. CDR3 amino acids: CASSTDTSRNEKLFF. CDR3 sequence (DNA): TGTGCCAGCAGCACCGACACTTCAAGGAATGAAAAACTGTTTTTT.

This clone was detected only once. The CDR3 protein is CASRGAGATYEQYF. Written as DNA, the CDR3 is TGTGCCAGCAGAGGGGCCGGAGCTACCTACGAGCAGTACTTC. The chain is built from TRBV7-2 and TRBJ2-7; D possibly corresponds to TRBD1 (5 bases). The CDR3 contains 14 residues. The V and J ends lost 6 bases and 2 bases respectively, with 14 bases between them. Germline loops: CDR1 SGHTA, CDR2 FQGNSA.